These T cell receptor beta chains were read from a single sample in a study of shared clonotypes between healthy human individuals. Generated by immunoSEQ multiplex PCR, the TCRdb table keeps only in-frame clones and is missing some. Of about a million clones listed, over 60% are singletons. Sample: memory CD4+ T cells sorted from blood. The receptors originated from a man younger than 30 in good health. The CDR3 runs from the conserved cysteine through the conserved F or W. D genes are given only for firm matches. Clone size is not always given. Where it is, it says once, few, many or a class for expanded clones.

j_call d_call clone_size cdr3_length v_call cdr3_nt cdr3_aa
TRBJ1-2 TRBD1 few 14 TRBV6-4 TGTGCCAGCAGTGACTCGGACAGGGAAAGCGGCTACACCTTC CASSDSDRESGYTF
TRBJ2-1 TRBD2 . 18 TRBV7-2 TGTGCCAGCAGCGAAACCCGGACTAGTTCTAGAAAACTCAATGAGCAGTTCTTC CASSETRTSSRKLNEQFF
TRBJ2-1 TRBD2 . 16 TRBV5-6 TGTGCCAGCAGCTTGGGTACCGGGAGGCCCGGCGATGAGCAGTTCTTC CASSLGTGRPGDEQFF
TRBJ1-2 TRBD1 . 15 TRBV9 TGTGCCAGCAGCGTAGTGACAGGGTCCAACTATGGCTACACCTTC CASSVVTGSNYGYTF
TRBJ2-3 . . 12 TRBV29-1 TGCAGCGTTGAAGGTCTAGCGAATACGCAGTATTTT CSVEGLANTQYF
TRBJ2-2 . . 14 TRBV29-1 TGCAGCGTTCCGGACGGGAGAAACACCGGGGAGCTGTTTTTT CSVPDGRNTGELFF
TRBJ2-7 . . 19 TRBV18 TGTGCCAGCTCGCCGAAAGGGCCCCCCCCGCGGGGTCAGACCTACGAGCAGTACTTC CASSPKGPPPRGQTYEQYF
TRBJ1-4 TRBD1 . 14 TRBV6-1 TGTGCCAGCAGAGCACAGGGGGTAGGGGAAAAACTGTTTTTT CASRAQGVGEKLFF
TRBJ1-1 TRBD1 . 14 TRBV29-1 TGCAGCGCCGAGGTCGGCAGGGGGTATACTGAAGCTTTCTTT CSAEVGRGYTEAFF
TRBJ2-5 . many 14 TRBV5-6 TGTGCCAGCAGCTTGGGCCGATCTGGAGAGACCCAGTACTTC CASSLGRSGETQYF
TRBJ2-1 . . 14 TRBV5-6 TGTGCCAGCAGCTTGGCTCTTCCCACTAATGAGCAGTTCTTC CASSLALPTNEQFF
TRBJ1-1 . . 15 TRBV6-6 TGTGCCAGCAGTTACGTCCGGGGCAGTTCCCCTGAAGCTTTCTTT CASSYVRGSSPEAFF
TRBJ2-5 . . 15 TRBV25-1 TGTGCCAGCGCGGATTCGGGGACGCCGACGGAGACCCAGTACTTC CASADSGTPTETQYF
TRBJ1-1 . . 14 TRBV5-6 TGTGCCAGCACCCCCGGGGGGGCGCGAACTGAAGCTTTCTTT CASTPGGARTEAFF
TRBJ1-6 . . 15 TRBV5-4 TGCGCCAGCAGCCAAGATCGGGGGTTCAATTCACCCCTCCACTTT CASSQDRGFNSPLHF
TRBJ2-3 . . 13 TRBV6-6 TGTGCCAGCAGTTTTGGGCGCACAGATACGCAGTATTTT CASSFGRTDTQYF
TRBJ1-5 TRBD1 . 17 TRBV28 TGTGCCAGCAGTTTGGGGCAGGGGGGCTATAGCAATCAGCCCCAGCATTTT CASSLGQGGYSNQPQHF
TRBJ1-2 . . 15 TRBV5-1 TGCGCCAGCAGCCCCGCCCGGGACTCTCAAGCGGGCTACACCTTC CASSPARDSQAGYTF
TRBJ1-2 . . 15 TRBV30 TGTGCCTGGAGTTATGTGGACAGCCGATTTGATGGCTACACCTTC CAWSYVDSRFDGYTF
TRBJ1-2 . few 16 TRBV7-2 TGTGCCAGCAGCTTAGTATTCAGTGGGGGCATCTATGGCTACACCTTC CASSLVFSGGIYGYTF
TRBJ2-2 . . 15 TRBV10-3 TGTGCCATCAGTGAGTCCCCTGGGGCATCCGGGGAGCTGTTTTTT CAISESPGASGELFF
TRBJ2-3 TRBD1 . 18 TRBV7-9 TGTGCCAGCAGCTTTGAGGGATTCGGGACAGGGGTGACAGATACGCAGTATTTT CASSFEGFGTGVTDTQYF
TRBJ2-2 . . 13 TRBV29-1 TGCAGCGTGCGGCGGGGGAACACCGGGGAGCTGTTTTTT CSVRRGNTGELFF